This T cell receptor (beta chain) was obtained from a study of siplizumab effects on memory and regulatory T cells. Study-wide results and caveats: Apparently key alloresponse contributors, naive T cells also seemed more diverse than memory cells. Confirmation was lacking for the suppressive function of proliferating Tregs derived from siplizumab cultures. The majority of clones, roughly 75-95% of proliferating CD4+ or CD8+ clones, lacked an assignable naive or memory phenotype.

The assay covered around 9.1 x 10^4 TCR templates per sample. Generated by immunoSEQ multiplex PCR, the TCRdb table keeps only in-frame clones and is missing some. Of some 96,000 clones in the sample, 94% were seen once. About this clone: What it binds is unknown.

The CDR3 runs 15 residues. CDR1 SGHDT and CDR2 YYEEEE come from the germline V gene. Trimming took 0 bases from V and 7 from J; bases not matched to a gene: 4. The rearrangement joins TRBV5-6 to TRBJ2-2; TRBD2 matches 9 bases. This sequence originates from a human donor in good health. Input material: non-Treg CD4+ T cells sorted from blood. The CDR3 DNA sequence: TGTGCCAGCAGCTTGGCCGCTAGCGGGATCGGGGAGCTGTTTTTT. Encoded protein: CASSLAASGIGELFF.